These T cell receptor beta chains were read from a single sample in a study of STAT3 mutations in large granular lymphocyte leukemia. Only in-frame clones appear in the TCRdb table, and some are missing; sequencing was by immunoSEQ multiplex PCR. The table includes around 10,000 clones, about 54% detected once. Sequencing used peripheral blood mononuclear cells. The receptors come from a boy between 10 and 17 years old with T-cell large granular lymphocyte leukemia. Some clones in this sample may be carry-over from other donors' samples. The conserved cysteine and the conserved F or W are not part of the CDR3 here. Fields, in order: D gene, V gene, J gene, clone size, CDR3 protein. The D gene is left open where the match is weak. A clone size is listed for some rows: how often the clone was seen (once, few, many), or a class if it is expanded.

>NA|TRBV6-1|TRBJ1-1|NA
ASSPDPTGAWEAF
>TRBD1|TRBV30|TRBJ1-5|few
AWSVKTGVQPQH
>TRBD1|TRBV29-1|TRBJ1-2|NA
SVEDRDRTYGYT
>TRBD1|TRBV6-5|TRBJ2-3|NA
ASGDRESDTQY
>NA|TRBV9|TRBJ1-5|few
ASSVVGQNNQPQH
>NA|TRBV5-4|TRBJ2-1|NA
ASSQERRVTYNEQF
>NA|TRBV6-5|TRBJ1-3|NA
ASSLQGFGNTIY
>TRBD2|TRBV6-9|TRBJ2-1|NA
ASSYNPGLGGRTSGRALNEQF
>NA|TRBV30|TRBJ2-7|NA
AWSSSYEQY
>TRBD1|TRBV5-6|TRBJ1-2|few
ASSFDRGSGYT
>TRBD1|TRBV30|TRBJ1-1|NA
AWSVNNWAGTGNMNTEAF
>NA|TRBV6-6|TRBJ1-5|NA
ASSTGGPQPQH
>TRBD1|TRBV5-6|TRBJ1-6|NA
ASSWGQGDNSPLH
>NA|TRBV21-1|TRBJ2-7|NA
ASSKIGSRDRGYEQY
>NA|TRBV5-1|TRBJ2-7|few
ASKRTGGGSYEQY
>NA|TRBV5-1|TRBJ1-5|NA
ASRPSMDSNQPQH